This entry describes one T cell receptor beta chain. Its antigen is as yet unknown. This specimen comes from a study of shared clonotypes between healthy human individuals. Study conclusions and caveats: Roughly 4.7% was the fraction of naive CD4 clonotypes found shared across a few donors.

Replicate PCRs from sorted subsets contained approximately 220 ng DNA, which is 29,000 or so T cell genomes. Produced via immunoSEQ multiplex PCR; TCRdb's table is partial and in-frame only. The repertoire holds 2 million to 2.5 million clones, with 93% as singletons. Cells designated naive CD8 were CD45RO-negative and were positively selected for CCR7, with terminally differentiated effector memory CD45RA+ cells excluded. Donors comprised healthy HIV-negative adults lacking recent acute infections or vaccinations. This receptor was identified in a man aged 18 to 30 in good health. Some clones in this sample may be carry-over from other donors' samples. The sequenced sample was naive CD8+ T cells from PBMCs.

This chain's CDR3 is CASRRKRDTGELFF. The CDR3 DNA reads as TGTGCCAGCAGGCGAAAGAGGGATACCGGGGAGCTGTTTTTT. V gene TRBV28 combines with J gene TRBJ2-2, with D tentatively TRBD2 (5 bases). V dropped 6 bases and J dropped 5 bases, with 13 bases sitting between them. In germline, CDR1 is MDHEN, CDR2 SYDVKM. The CDR3 has 14 residues.